This TCR beta chain was recovered during a study of cytomegalovirus exposure and HLA in healthy donors. This PCR relied on a set of 60 Vbeta primers and 13 Jbeta primers. The table came from immunoSEQ multiplex PCR; TCRdb's copy has only in-frame clones and leaves some out. The listing records tens of thousands of clones. Germline V gene lookup returns CDR1 SNHLY and CDR2 FYNNEI. V was cut by 6 bases and J by 2 bases, with 13 bases left in between. This CDR3 has 14 amino acids. This chain joins TRBV2 and TRBJ1-1; D perhaps matches TRBD1 (6 bases). The sequenced sample consisted of PBMCs. The origin of this receptor is a man in his forties or fifties in good health and CMV-seronegative. The CDR3 here is CASSSGEGNTEAFF. The DNA of the CDR3 is TGTGCCAGCAGCTCAGGGGAGGGAAACACTGAAGCTTTCTTT.